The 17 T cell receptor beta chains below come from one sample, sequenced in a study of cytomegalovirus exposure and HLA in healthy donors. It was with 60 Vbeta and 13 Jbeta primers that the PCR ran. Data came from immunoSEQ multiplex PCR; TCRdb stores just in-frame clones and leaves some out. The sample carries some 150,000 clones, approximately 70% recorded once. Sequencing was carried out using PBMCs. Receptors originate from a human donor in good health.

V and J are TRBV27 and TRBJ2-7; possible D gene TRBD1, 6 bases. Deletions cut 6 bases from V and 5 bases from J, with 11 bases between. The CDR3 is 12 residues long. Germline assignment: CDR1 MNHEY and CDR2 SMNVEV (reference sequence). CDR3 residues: CASRGHVDEQYF. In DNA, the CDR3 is TGTGCCAGCAGGGGACATGTAGACGAGCAGTACTTC.

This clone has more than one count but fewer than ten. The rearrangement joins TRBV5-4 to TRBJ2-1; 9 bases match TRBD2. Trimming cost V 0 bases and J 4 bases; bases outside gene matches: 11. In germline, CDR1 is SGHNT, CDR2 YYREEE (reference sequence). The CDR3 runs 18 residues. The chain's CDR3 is CASSLELGLARLYNEQFF. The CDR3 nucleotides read TGTGCCAGCAGCTTGGAACTTGGACTAGCGCGCCTTTACAATGAGCAGTTCTTC. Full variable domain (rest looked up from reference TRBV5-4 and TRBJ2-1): ETGVTQSPTHLIKTRGQQVTLRCSSQSGHNTVSWYQQALGQGPQFIFQYYREEENGRGNFPPRFSGLQFPNYSSELNVNALELDDSALYLCASSLELGLARLYNEQFFGPGTRLTVL.

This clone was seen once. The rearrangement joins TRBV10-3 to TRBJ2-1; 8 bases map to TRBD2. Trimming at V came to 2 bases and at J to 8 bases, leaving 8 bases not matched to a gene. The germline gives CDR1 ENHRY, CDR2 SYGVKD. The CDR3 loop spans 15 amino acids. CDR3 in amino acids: CAISEAAGDLDEQFF. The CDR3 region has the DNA TGTGCCATCAGTGAGGCAGCGGGAGATCTCGATGAGCAGTTCTTC.

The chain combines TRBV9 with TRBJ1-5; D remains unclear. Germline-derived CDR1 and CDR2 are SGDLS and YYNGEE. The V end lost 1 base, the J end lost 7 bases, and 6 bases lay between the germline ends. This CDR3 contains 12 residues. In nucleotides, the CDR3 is TGTGCCAGCAGCGTACTAAACCAGCCCCAGCATTTT. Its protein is CASSVLNQPQHF. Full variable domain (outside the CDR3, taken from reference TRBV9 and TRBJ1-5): DSGVTQTPKHLITATGQRVTLRCSPRSGDLSVYWYQQSLDQGLQFLIQYYNGEERAKGNILERFSAQQFPDLHSELNLSSLELGDSALYFCASSVLNQPQHFGDGTRLSIL.

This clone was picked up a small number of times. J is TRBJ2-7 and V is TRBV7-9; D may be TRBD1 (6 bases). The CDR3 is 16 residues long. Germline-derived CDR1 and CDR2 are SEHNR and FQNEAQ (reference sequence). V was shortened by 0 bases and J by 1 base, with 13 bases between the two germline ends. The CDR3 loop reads CASSLAQDRDSYEQYF. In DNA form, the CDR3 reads TGTGCCAGCAGCTTAGCGCAGGACAGAGATTCCTACGAGCAGTACTTC.

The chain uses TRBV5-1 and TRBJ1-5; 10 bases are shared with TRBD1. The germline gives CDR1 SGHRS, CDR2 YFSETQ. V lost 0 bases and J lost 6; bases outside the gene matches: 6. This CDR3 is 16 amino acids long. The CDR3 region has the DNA TGCGCCAGCAGCTTGGGGGGACAGGGGAGGGGTCAGCCCCAGCATTTT. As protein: CASSLGGQGRGQPQHF.

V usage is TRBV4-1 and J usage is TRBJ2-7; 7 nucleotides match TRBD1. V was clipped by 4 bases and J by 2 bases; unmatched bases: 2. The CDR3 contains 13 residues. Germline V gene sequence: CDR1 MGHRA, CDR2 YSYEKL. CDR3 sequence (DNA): TGCGCCAGCAGCCTGGGACAGACCTACGAGCAGTACTTC. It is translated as CASSLGQTYEQYF.

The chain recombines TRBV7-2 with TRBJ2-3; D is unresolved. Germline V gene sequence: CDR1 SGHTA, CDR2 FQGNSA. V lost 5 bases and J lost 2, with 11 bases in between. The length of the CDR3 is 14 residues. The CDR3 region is CASSPGGFTDTQYF. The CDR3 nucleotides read TGTGCCAGCAGCCCCGGCGGTTTCACAGATACGCAGTATTTT. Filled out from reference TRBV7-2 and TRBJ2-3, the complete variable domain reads GAGVSQSPSNKVTEKGKDVELRCDPISGHTALYWYRQSLGQGLEFLIYFQGNSAPDKSGLPSDRFSAERTGGSVSTLTIQRTQQEDSAVYLCASSPGGFTDTQYFGPGTRLTVL.

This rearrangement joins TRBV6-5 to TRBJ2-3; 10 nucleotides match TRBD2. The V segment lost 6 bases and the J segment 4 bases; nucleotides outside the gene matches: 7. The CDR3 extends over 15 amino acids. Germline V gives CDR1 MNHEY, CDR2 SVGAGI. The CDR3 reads CASSRESGGADTQYF. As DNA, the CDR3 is TGTGCCAGCAGCCGGGAGAGCGGGGGGGCAGATACGCAGTATTTT.

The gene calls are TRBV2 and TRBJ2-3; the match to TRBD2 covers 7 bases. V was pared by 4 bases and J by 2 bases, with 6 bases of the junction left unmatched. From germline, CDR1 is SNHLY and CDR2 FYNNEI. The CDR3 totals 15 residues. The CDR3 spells CASSGPSGSTDTQYF. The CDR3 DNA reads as TGTGCCAGCAGTGGTCCTAGCGGCTCCACAGATACGCAGTATTTT.

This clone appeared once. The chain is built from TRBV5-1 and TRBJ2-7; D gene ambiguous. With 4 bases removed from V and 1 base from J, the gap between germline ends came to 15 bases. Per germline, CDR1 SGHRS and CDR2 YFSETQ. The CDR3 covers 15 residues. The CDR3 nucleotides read TGCGCCAGCAGCCCCCCGGGTGACTCATCCTACGAGCAGTACTTC. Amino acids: CASSPPGDSSYEQYF.

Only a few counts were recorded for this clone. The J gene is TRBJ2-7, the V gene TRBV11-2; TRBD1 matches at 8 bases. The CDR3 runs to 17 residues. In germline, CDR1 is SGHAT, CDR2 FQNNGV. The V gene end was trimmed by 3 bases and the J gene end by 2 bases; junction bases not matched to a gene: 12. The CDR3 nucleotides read TGTGCCAGCAGCTTGGCAACCGGGACAGGAAATACCTACGAGCAGTACTTC. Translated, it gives CASSLATGTGNTYEQYF.

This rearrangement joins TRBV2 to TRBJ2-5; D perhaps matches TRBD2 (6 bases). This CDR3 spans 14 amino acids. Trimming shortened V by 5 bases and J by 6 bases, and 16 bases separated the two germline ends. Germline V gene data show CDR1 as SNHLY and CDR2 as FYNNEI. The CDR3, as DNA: TGTGCCAGCAGTAGTCAGGAGGGCGGAAAGACCCAGTACTTC. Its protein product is CASSSQEGGKTQYF.

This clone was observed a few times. The CDR3 coding sequence is TGTGCCAGCAGCCCCAGAATTCTTACCGGGGAGCTGTTTTTT. This gives the protein CASSPRILTGELFF. The rearrangement uses TRBV11-3 and TRBJ2-2; D uncertain. Germline CDR1 is SGHNT and CDR2 is YENEEA. The CDR3 spans 14 residues. With 5 bases removed from V and 5 bases from J, the gap between germline ends came to 12 bases.

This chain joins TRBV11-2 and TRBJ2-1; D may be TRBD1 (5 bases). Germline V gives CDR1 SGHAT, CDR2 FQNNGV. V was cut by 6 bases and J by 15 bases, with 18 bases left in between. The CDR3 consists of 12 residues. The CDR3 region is CASRFGGTGPFF. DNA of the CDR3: TGTGCCAGCAGGTTCGGCGGAACAGGTCCGTTCTTC. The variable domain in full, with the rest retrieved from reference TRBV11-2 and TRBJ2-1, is EAGVAQSPRYKIIEKRQSVAFWCNPISGHATLYWYQQILGQGPKLLIQFQNNGVVDDSQLPKDRFSAERLKGVDSTLKIQPAKLEDSAVYLCASRFGGTGPFFGPGTRLTVL.

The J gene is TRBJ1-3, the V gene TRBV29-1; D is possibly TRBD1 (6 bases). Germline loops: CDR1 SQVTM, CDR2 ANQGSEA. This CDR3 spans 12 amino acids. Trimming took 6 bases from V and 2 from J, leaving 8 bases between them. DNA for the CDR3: TGCAGCGTAGGGGGAACTGGAAACACCATATATTTT. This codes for CSVGGTGNTIYF.

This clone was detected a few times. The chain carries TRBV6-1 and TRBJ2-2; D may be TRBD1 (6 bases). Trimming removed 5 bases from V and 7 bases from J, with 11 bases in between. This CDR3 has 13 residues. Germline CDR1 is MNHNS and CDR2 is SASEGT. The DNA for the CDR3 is TGTGCCAGCAGTACAGGGCCCGGCGGGGAGCTGTTTTTT. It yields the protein CASSTGPGGELFF.